Below are 26 T cell receptor beta chains sequenced from a single sample in a study of human T cells and chemical hapten exposure. Time point described: patch test 2, 6 weeks after DPC sensitization. Treatment described: therapeutic diphenylcyclopropenone sensitization with weekly scalp DPC. A single record per CDR3 protein comes from TCRdb applying MiXCR to the RACE reads. The sample yields 110,000 to 150,000 distinct CDR3 sequences, about 12% seen once. The sequencing here drew on whole blood, taken in connection with sensitization to the hapten diphenylcyclopropenone (DPC). The source is a woman between 45 and 65 years old with alopecia areata. Some clones in this sample may be carry-over from other donors' samples.

This clonotype was seen a handful of times. CDR3 loop: CAWKAEYSNQPQHF. Here the CDR3 DNA reads TGTGCCTGGAAGGCTGAGTATAGCAATCAGCCCCAGCATTTT. The chain carries TRBV30 and TRBJ1-5; D is undetermined. The germline V and J ends were trimmed by 4 bases and 0 bases, with 10 bases remaining between them. CDR1 is GTSNPN, CDR2 SVGIG, per germline (reference sequence). The CDR3 length is 14 residues.

This clonotype was detected only a few times. J is TRBJ2-5 and V is TRBV19; 8 positions agree with TRBD2. This CDR3 has 15 amino acids. CDR1 is LNHDA and CDR2 is SQIVND in the germline V gene (reference sequence). Trimming cost V 1 base and J 5 bases; bases outside gene matches: 6. In DNA form, the CDR3 reads TGTGCCAGTAGTATAGGAGCGGGGGAGTTCGAGACCCAGTACTTC. Its protein product is CASSIGAGEFETQYF.

This clonotype was observed a few times. The DNA for the CDR3 is TGTGCCAGCAGCTTAGCGCTTAGCTCCTACAATGAGCAGTTCTTC. Protein sequence: CASSLALSSYNEQFF. The rearrangement joins TRBV7-9 to TRBJ2-1; D gene ambiguous. This CDR3 spans 15 amino acids. Trimming removed 0 bases from V and 0 bases from J, with 6 bases in between. CDR1 SEHNR and CDR2 FQNEAQ come from the germline V gene (reference sequence).

This clonotype came up a few times. The V and J genes are TRBV12-3 or TRBV12-4 and TRBJ1-5; D not certain. The CDR3 contains 15 residues. V lost 4 bases and J lost 3, with 13 bases in between. The CDR3 loop reads CASSYAGRSNQPQHF. CDR3 DNA sequence: TGTGCCAGCAGTTACGCAGGCCGCTCCAATCAGCCCCAGCATTTT.

This clonotype was counted ten times or more. The chain uses TRBV24-1 and TRBJ2-2; 9 nucleotides agree with TRBD2. Trimming took 6 bases from V and 7 from J; bases not matched to a gene: 17. This CDR3 contains 18 residues. Germline V gene sequence: CDR1 KGHDR, CDR2 SFDVKD. The CDR3, as DNA: TGTGCCACCAGTCATCCTAGCGGGATAGGGAGTGAGAACGGGGAGCTGTTTTTT. Its protein product is CATSHPSGIGSENGELFF.

This clonotype was counted many times. V is TRBV29-1 and J is TRBJ2-1; TRBD1 might be the D (6 bases). Between the trimmed V and J ends, which lost 1 base and 4 bases, there was a span of 11 bases. In germline, CDR1 is SQVTM, CDR2 ANQGSEA. The CDR3 runs to 14 residues. CDR3: CSVEVDRNYNEQFF. The CDR3 DNA follows: TGCAGCGTTGAAGTGGACAGAAATTACAATGAGCAGTTCTTC.

This clonotype was seen repeatedly, ten times or more. V gene TRBV7-2 combines with J gene TRBJ2-1; the match to TRBD2 covers 11 bases. This CDR3 region has 15 residues. Germline-derived CDR1 and CDR2 are SGHTA and FQGNSA. Trimming at V came to 6 bases and at J to 0 bases, leaving 1 base not matched to a gene. The CDR3 coding sequence is TGTGCCAGCAGTACTAGCGGGAGCTCCTACAATGAGCAGTTCTTC. This sequence encodes CASSTSGSSYNEQFF.

In its sample, this clonotype was seen a few times. J is TRBJ2-3 and V is TRBV27; possibly TRBD1 for D (6 bases). The CDR3 length is 16 residues. Trimming took 5 bases from V and 0 from J, leaving 15 bases between them. Germline loops: CDR1 MNHEY, CDR2 SMNVEV (reference sequence). The CDR3 spells CASSPGQRLSTDTQYF. In DNA, the CDR3 is TGTGCCAGCAGTCCCGGACAGCGCCTTAGCACAGATACGCAGTATTTT.

The V gene is TRBV29-1, the J gene TRBJ1-6; 9 nucleotides line up with TRBD1. CDR3 length: 13 amino acids. J lost 5 bases, V lost 6 bases, and 2 bases had no gene match. Looked up from germline, CDR1 is SQVTM and CDR2 is ANQGSEA. The CDR3 DNA reads TGCAGCGTGCGGACAGGGGATAATTCACCCCTCCACTTT. As protein: CSVRTGDNSPLHF.

This chain links TRBV6-1 with TRBJ1-3; no definite D call. The CDR3 loop spans 13 amino acids. The V end lost 7 bases, the J end lost 3 bases, and 10 bases lay between the germline ends. CDR1 is MNHNS and CDR2 is SASEGT in the germline V gene. CDR3 DNA sequence: TGTGCCAGCATCAAAGGAGATGGAAACACCATATATTTT. Translation gives CASIKGDGNTIYF.

This clonotype turned up a few times. V gene TRBV29-1 combines with J gene TRBJ2-4; 10 bases fit TRBD1. CDR3 size: 12 residues. Germline V lookup: CDR1 SQVTM, CDR2 ANQGSEA. The CDR3 protein is CSAWDRGNIQYF. The CDR3 DNA reads TGCAGTGCCTGGGACAGGGGAAACATTCAGTACTTC.

CDR3: CASSQNSQETQYF. CDR3 coding DNA: TGTGCCAGCAGCCAAAACTCCCAAGAGACCCAGTACTTC. The V call is TRBV14, the J call TRBJ2-5, with D hard to call. CDR1 is SGHDN, CDR2 FVKESK, per germline. This CDR3 is 13 amino acids long. The V end lost 2 bases, the J end lost 1 base, and 5 bases lay between the germline ends.

This clonotype was picked up many times. V gene TRBV9 combines with J gene TRBJ2-7; TRBD2 aligns across 9 bases. CDR1 and CDR2 (germline): SGDLS, YYNGEE. V dropped 4 bases and J dropped 4; count of bases not matched to a gene: 9. This CDR3 is built from 15 residues. The CDR3 here is CASSNPLAGGYEQYF. Here the CDR3 DNA reads TGTGCCAGCAGCAACCCCTTGGCGGGAGGGTACGAGCAGTACTTC.

The chain has TRBV6-2 or TRBV6-3 and TRBJ2-1; D not certain. This CDR3 comprises 15 residues. V was pared by 0 bases and J by 10 bases, with 16 bases between. Germline assignment: CDR1 MNHEY and CDR2 SVGEGT. This CDR3 reads CASSYSTQPSREQFF. CDR3 DNA: TGTGCCAGCAGTTACTCGACCCAACCCTCTCGCGAGCAGTTCTTC.

This clonotype turned up a few times. This chain links TRBV11-2 with TRBJ2-1; TRBD2 matches at 13 bases. Germline V gene lookup returns CDR1 SGHAT and CDR2 FQNNGV. J gave up 8 bases and V 3 bases, and 4 bases lay outside the gene matches. This CDR3 comprises 15 residues. The CDR3 region has the DNA TGTGCCAGCAGCTTTCGGACTAGCGGGAGCGATGAGCAGTTCTTC. Translating it yields CASSFRTSGSDEQFF.

This clonotype was recorded at least ten times. CDR3 residues: CSAGAFGNTIYF. The CDR3, as DNA: TGCAGTGCGGGGGCATTTGGAAACACCATATATTTT. The rearrangement uses TRBV20-1 and TRBJ1-3; perhaps TRBD1 as D (6 bases). The CDR3 runs 12 residues. Trimming pared 6 bases from V and 3 bases from J, leaving 9 bases between. Germline V lookup: CDR1 DFQATT, CDR2 SNEGSKA (reference sequence).

The chain uses TRBV7-9 and TRBJ1-3; the D is unclear. The germline V and J ends were trimmed by 7 bases and 7 bases, with 11 bases remaining between them. The CDR3 is 12 residues long. Germline V lookup: CDR1 SEHNR, CDR2 FQNEAQ (reference sequence). CDR3 DNA sequence: TGTGCCAGCACAATACCCGTGAACACCATATATTTT. Translation: CASTIPVNTIYF.

The table lists this clonotype with many counts. The J gene is TRBJ1-2, the V gene TRBV7-9; 11 positions match TRBD1. The CDR3 is 17 amino acids. CDR1 is SEHNR, CDR2 FQNEAQ, per germline (reference sequence). V was pared by 7 bases and J by 3 bases, with 13 bases of the junction left unmatched. Written as DNA, the CDR3 is TGTGCCAGCAATTCGGCCCTGTGGGGACAGGGGGACTATGGCTACACCTTC. Amino acids: CASNSALWGQGDYGYTF.

This clonotype came up many times. The chain joins TRBV7-3 to TRBJ2-5; D may correspond to TRBD1 or TRBD2 (5 bases each). Germline V CDR1 and CDR2: SGHTA, FQGTGA. V shed 2 bases and J shed 2 bases, with 9 bases lying between them. This CDR3 has 14 amino acids. CDR3 residues: CASSLGTDQETQYF. In DNA, the CDR3 is TGTGCCAGCAGCTTAGGGACGGATCAAGAGACCCAGTACTTC.

The rearrangement uses TRBV5-4 and TRBJ2-5, with 13 bases aligning to TRBD2. J lost 2 bases, V lost 1 base, and 2 bases had no gene match. Germline V CDR1 and CDR2: SGHNT, YYREEE (reference sequence). This CDR3 has 16 residues. CDR3 in amino acids: CASSLPGLAGQETQYF. The CDR3 region has the DNA TGTGCCAGCAGCTTGCCGGGACTAGCGGGGCAAGAGACCCAGTACTTC.

Only a few counts were recorded for this clonotype. J is TRBJ2-7 and V is TRBV15; D is possibly TRBD1 (6 bases). This CDR3 is built from 14 residues. CDR1 LNHNV and CDR2 YYDKDF come from the germline V gene (reference sequence). The V and J ends lost 3 bases and 3 bases respectively, with 12 bases between them. CDR3 region: CATSSFQGNYEQYF. The CDR3 DNA is TGTGCCACCAGCAGTTTCCAGGGGAACTACGAGCAGTACTTC.

The chain has TRBV7-9 and TRBJ2-5, with 9 bases that match TRBD2. The CDR3 loop spans 14 amino acids. Germline-derived CDR1 and CDR2 are SEHNR and FQNEAQ (reference sequence). V gave up 5 bases and J gave up 5 bases; unmatched junction bases: 6. CDR3 coding DNA: TGTGCCAGCAGCCTTAGCGGGAGTAAGGAGACCCAGTACTTC. Protein sequence: CASSLSGSKETQYF. Using reference TRBV7-9 and TRBJ2-5 for the parts outside the CDR3, the full variable domain is DTGVSQNPRHKITKRGQNVTFRCDPISEHNRLYWYRQTLGQGPEFLTYFQNEAQLEKSRLLSDRFSAERPKGSFSTLEIQRTEQGDSAMYLCASSLSGSKETQYFGPGTRLLVL.

This clonotype was seen repeatedly, ten times or more. The chain has TRBV2 and TRBJ2-7; D not resolved. Germline assignment: CDR1 SNHLY and CDR2 FYNNEI. V gave up 7 bases and J gave up 5 bases, with 9 bases separating them. The CDR3 is 11 amino acids. CDR3 coding DNA: TGTGCCAGCAAGCGTACCCACGAGCAGTACTTC. Encoded protein: CASKRTHEQYF.

This clonotype was seen repeatedly, ten times or more. This chain joins TRBV3-1 and TRBJ2-3; 9 nucleotides match TRBD1. Germline V gene data show CDR1 as LGHDT and CDR2 as YNNKEL (reference sequence). The CDR3 spans 14 residues. The V segment lost 4 bases and the J segment 6 bases; nucleotides outside the gene matches: 5. CDR3 in amino acids: CASSPRDRADTQYF. The CDR3 DNA follows: TGTGCCAGCAGCCCCCGGGACAGGGCGGATACGCAGTATTTT.

The chain is built from TRBV7-9 and TRBJ2-3; 8 bases line up with TRBD2. The germline gives CDR1 SEHNR, CDR2 FQNEAQ (reference sequence). The J segment lost 4 bases and the V segment lost 5 bases, leaving 5 bases of the junction unmatched. The CDR3 is 14 residues long. The DNA for the CDR3 is TGTGCCAGCAGCCCCGGGGGGGCCGCAGATACGCAGTATTTT. This sequence encodes CASSPGGAADTQYF.

A single count supports this clonotype. The chain employs TRBV20-1 and TRBJ2-7, with 11 nucleotides matching TRBD1. This CDR3 comprises 14 residues. The germline V gene encodes CDR1 DFQATT and CDR2 SNEGSKA (reference sequence). V shed 5 bases and J 3 bases; nucleotides not matched to a gene: 6. DNA for the CDR3: TGCAGTGCTGCGGCCGGGACAGGGGGCTACGAGCAGTACTTC. Its translation: CSAAAGTGGYEQYF.